The T cell receptor beta chain under discussion was sequenced for a study of blood T cell repertoires in COVID-19. Assay: immunoSEQ multiplex PCR; the TCRdb copy retains only in-frame clones and omits some. The sample lists 45,000 to 55,000 clones; about 89% were seen once. Trimming pared 2 bases from V and 1 base from J, leaving 5 bases between. Germline assignment: CDR1 PRHDT and CDR2 FYEKMQ (reference sequence). This CDR3 region has 13 residues. Material for sequencing was peripheral blood. The receptor was isolated from a human donor in a cohort sampled during active COVID-19. The chain carries TRBV13 and TRBJ1-1; D might be TRBD1 (5 bases). The CDR3: CASSLRGNTEAFF. Written as DNA, the CDR3 is TGTGCCAGCAGCTTAAGGGGGAACACTGAAGCTTTCTTT.